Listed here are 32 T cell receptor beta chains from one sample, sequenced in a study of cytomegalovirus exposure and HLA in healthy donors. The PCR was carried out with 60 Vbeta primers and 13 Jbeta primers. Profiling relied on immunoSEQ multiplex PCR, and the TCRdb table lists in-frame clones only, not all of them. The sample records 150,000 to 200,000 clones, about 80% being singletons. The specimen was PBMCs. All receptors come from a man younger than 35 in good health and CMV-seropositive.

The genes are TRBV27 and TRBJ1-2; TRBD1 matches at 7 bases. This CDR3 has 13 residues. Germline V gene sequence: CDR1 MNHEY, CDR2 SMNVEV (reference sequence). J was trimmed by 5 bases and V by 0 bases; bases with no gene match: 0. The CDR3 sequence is CASSLSGQYGYTF. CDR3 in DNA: TGTGCCAGCAGTTTATCGGGACAGTATGGCTACACCTTC.

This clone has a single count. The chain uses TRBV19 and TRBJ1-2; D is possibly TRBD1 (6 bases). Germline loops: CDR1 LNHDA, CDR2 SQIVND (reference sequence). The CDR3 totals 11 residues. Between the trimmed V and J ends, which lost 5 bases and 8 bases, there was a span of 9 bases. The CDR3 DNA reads TGTGCCAGTAGTTCAGGGGTCGGCTACACCTTC. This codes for CASSSGVGYTF.

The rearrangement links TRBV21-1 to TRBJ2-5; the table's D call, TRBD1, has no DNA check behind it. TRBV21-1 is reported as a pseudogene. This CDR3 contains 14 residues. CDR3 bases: TGTGCCAGCAGCACAAACAGGGGGCGGGAGACCCAGTACTTC. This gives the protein CASSTNRGRETQYF.

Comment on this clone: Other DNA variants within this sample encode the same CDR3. The CDR3 DNA reads TGTGCCAGCAGCTTGGGAGGCACAGATACGCAGTATTTT. Its protein is CASSLGGTDTQYF. The chain carries TRBV7-9 and TRBJ2-3; the D gene is possibly TRBD2 (5 bases). CDR3 length: 13 residues. V lost 3 bases and J lost 1, with 5 bases in between. Germline CDR1 SEHNR, CDR2 FQNEAQ (reference sequence).

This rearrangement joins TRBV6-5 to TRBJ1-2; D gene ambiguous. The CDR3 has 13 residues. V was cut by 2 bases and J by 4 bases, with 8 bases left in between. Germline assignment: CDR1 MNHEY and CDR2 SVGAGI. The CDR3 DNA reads TGTGCCAGCAGTTACCAAACGGGCTATGGCTACACCTTC. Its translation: CASSYQTGYGYTF.

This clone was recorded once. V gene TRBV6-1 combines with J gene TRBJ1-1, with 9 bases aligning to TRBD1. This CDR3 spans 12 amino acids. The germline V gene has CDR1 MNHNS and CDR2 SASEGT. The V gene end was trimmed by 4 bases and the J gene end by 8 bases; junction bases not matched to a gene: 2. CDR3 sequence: CASSAGTGEAFF. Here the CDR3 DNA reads TGTGCCAGCAGTGCGGGGACAGGGGAAGCTTTCTTT.

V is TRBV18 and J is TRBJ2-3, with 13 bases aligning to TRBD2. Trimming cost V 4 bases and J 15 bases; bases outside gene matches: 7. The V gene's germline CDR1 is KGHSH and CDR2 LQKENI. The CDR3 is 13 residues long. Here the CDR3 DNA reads TGTGCCAGCTCACTTGGACTAGCGGGAGATCATTATTTT. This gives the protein CASSLGLAGDHYF.

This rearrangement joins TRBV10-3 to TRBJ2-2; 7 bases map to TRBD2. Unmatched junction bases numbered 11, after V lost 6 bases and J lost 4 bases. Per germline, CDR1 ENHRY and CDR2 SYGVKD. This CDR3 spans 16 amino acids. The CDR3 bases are TGTGCCATCAGATCGAGTGGGGGGGTTAGCACCGGGGAGCTGTTTTTT. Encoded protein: CAIRSSGGVSTGELFF.

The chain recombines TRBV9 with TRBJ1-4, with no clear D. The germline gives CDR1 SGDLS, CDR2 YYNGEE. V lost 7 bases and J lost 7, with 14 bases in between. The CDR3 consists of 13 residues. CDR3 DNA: TGTGCCAGCTCGAACATAGCGAGTGAAAAACTGTTTTTT. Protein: CASSNIASEKLFF.

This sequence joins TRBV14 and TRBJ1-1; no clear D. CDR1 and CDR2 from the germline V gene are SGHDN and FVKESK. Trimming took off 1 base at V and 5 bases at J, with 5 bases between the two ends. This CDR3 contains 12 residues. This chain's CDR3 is CASSQGDTEAFF. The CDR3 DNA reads TGTGCCAGCAGCCAAGGAGATACTGAAGCTTTCTTT.

In DNA, the CDR3 is TGTGCCAGCAGTGAAAGGACAGGGGGCGCATCCTACGAGCAGTACTTC. Protein sequence: CASSERTGGASYEQYF. The V and J genes are TRBV2 and TRBJ2-7, with TRBD1 identical over 11 bases. There are 16 residues in the CDR3. The ends lost 2 bases at V and 1 base at J; junction bases unmatched: 4. The germline V gene encodes CDR1 SNHLY and CDR2 FYNNEI.

The CDR3 region is CASSSRVGGYQETQYF. In nucleotides, the CDR3 is TGTGCCAGCAGTTCGAGAGTGGGGGGATATCAAGAGACCCAGTACTTC. This chain joins TRBV5-5 and TRBJ2-5; perhaps TRBD2 as D (6 bases). V lost 5 bases and J 2 bases, leaving 19 bases between the germline ends. The CDR3 has 16 amino acids. Looked up from germline, CDR1 is SGHKS and CDR2 is YYEKEE (reference sequence).

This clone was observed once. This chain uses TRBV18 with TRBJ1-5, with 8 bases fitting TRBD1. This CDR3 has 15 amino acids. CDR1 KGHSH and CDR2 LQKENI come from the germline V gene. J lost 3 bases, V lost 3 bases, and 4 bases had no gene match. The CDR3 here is CASSPSGGNNQPQHF. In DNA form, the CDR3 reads TGTGCCAGCTCACCTTCAGGGGGCAACAATCAGCCCCAGCATTTT.

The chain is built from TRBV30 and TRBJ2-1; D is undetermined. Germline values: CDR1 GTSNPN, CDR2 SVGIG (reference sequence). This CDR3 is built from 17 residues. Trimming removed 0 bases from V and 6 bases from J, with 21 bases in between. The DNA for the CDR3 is TGTGCCTGGAGTGTGACGTCCCAGGCCGCCCTCCCCAATGAGCAGTTCTTC. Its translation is CAWSVTSQAALPNEQFF.

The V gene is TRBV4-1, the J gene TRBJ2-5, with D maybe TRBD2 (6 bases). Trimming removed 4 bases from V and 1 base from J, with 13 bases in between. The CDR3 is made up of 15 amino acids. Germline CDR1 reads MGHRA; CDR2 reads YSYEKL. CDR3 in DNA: TGCGCCAGCAGCCTTGCAGGCGGGATCCAAGAGACCCAGTACTTC. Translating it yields CASSLAGGIQETQYF.

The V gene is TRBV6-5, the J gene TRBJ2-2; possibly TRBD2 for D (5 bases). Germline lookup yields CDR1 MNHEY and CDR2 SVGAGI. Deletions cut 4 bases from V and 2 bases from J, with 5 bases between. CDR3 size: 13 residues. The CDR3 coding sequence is TGTGCCAGCAGTTCGGGAAACACCGGGGAGCTGTTTTTT. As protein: CASSSGNTGELFF.

The CDR3 loop reads CASSYASGRDYEQFF. CDR3 nucleotide sequence: TGTGCCAGCAGTTACGCTAGCGGGAGGGATTATGAGCAGTTCTTC. The J gene is TRBJ2-1, the V gene TRBV6-5; 12 positions agree with TRBD2. The CDR3 extends over 15 amino acids. CDR1 is MNHEY, CDR2 SVGAGI, per germline. The J segment lost 8 bases and the V segment lost 2 bases, leaving 4 bases of the junction unmatched.

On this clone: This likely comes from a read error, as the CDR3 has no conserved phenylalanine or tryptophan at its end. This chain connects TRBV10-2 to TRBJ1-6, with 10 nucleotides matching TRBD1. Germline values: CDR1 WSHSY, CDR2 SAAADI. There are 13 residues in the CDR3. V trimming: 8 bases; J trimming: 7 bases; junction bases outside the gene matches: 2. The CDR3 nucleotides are TGCGCCAGCGGGACAGGGGTCAATTCACCCCTCCACCTT. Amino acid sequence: CASGTGVNSPLHL.

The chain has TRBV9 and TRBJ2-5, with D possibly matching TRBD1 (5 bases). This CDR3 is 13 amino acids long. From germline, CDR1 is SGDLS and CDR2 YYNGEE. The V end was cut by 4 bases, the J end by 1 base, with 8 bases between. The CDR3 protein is CASSSDSQETQYF. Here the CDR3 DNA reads TGTGCCAGCAGCTCAGACAGCCAAGAGACCCAGTACTTC.

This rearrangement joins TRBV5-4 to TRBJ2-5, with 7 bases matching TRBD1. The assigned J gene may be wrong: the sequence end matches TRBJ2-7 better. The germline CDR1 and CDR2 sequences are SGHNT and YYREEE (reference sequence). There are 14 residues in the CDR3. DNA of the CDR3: TGTGCCAGCAGCTTGGGGGACAGTGCCTACGAGCAGTACTTC. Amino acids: CASSLGDSAYEQYF.

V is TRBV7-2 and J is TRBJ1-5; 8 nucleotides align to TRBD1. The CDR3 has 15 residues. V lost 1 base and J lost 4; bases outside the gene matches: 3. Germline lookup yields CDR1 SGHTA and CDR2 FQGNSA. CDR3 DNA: TGTGCCAGCAGCTTAGACAGGGGGTATAATCAGCCCCAGCATTTT. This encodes CASSLDRGYNQPQHF. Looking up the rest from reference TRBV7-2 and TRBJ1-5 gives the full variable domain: GAGVSQSPSNKVTEKGKDVELRCDPISGHTALYWYRQSLGQGLEFLIYFQGNSAPDKSGLPSDRFSAERTGGSVSTLTIQRTQQEDSAVYLCASSLDRGYNQPQHFGDGTRLSIL.

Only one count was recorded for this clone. The CDR3 DNA reads as TGTGCCAGCAGCCCCGGACTAGCCACAGATACGCAGTATTTT. It translates to CASSPGLATDTQYF. The rearrangement joins TRBV11-3 to TRBJ2-3, with 8 bases aligning to TRBD2. CDR1 and CDR2 from the germline V gene are SGHNT and YENEEA. The junction had 3 bases not matched to a gene; V was cut back by 5 bases and J by 2 bases. CDR3 length: 14 residues.

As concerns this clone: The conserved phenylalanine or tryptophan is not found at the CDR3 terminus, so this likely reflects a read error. The CDR3 bases are TGTGCCAGCAGTGAACGACAGGGGGCCAATTCACCCCTCCACCTT. This codes for CASSERQGANSPLHL. The V call is TRBV6-1, the J call TRBJ1-6; 10 bases agree with TRBD1. This CDR3 contains 15 residues. Germline assignment: CDR1 MNHNS and CDR2 SASEGT. V gave up 2 bases and J gave up 7 bases; unmatched junction bases: 2.

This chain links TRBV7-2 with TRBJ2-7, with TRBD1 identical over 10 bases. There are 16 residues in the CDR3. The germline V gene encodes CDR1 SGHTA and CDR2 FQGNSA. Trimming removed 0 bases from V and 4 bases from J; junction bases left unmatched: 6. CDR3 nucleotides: TGTGCCAGCAGCTTAGCGCCGGGACAGGGGATGTACGAGCAGTACTTC. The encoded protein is CASSLAPGQGMYEQYF.

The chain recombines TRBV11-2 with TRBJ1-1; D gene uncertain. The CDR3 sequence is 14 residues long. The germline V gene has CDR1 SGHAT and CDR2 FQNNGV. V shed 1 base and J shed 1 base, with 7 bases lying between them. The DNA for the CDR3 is TGTGCCAGCAGCTTAGGACTAGGGAACACTGAAGCTTTCTTT. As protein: CASSLGLGNTEAFF. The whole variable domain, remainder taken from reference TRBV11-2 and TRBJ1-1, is EAGVAQSPRYKIIEKRQSVAFWCNPISGHATLYWYQQILGQGPKLLIQFQNNGVVDDSQLPKDRFSAERLKGVDSTLKIQPAKLEDSAVYLCASSLGLGNTEAFFGQGTRLTVV.

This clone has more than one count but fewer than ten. The CDR3 here is CASSAPGLAWNEQFF. CDR3 sequence (DNA): TGTGCCAGCAGTGCTCCGGGACTAGCTTGGAATGAGCAGTTCTTC. The chain recombines TRBV2 with TRBJ2-1, with TRBD2 matching over 9 bases. The germline CDR1 and CDR2 sequences are SNHLY and FYNNEI. This CDR3 comprises 15 residues. The trim removed 4 bases at V and 7 bases at J, leaving 8 bases unmatched.

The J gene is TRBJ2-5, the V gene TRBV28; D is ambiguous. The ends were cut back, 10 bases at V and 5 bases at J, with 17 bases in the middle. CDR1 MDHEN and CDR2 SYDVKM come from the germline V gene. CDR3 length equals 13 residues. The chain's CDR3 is CATAIGRQETQYF. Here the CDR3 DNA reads TGTGCCACCGCAATCGGCAGGCAGGAGACCCAGTACTTC.

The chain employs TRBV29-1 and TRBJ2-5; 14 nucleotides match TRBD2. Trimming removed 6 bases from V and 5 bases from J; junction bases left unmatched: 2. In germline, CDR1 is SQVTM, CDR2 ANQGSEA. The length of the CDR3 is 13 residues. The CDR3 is CSVRTSGRETQYF. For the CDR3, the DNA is TGCAGCGTGAGGACTAGCGGGAGGGAGACCCAGTACTTC. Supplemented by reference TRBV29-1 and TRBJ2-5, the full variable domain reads SAVISQKPSRDICQRGTSLTIQCQVDSQVTMMFWYRQQPGQSLTLIATANQGSEATYESGFVIDKFPISRPNLTFSTLTVSNMSPEDSSIYLCSVRTSGRETQYFGPGTRLLVL.

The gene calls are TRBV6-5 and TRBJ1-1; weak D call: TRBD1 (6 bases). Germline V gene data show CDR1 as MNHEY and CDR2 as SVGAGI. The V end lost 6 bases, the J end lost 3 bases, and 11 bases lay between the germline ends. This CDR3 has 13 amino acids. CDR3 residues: CASRAQGYTEAFF. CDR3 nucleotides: TGTGCCAGCAGGGCACAGGGATACACTGAAGCTTTCTTT.

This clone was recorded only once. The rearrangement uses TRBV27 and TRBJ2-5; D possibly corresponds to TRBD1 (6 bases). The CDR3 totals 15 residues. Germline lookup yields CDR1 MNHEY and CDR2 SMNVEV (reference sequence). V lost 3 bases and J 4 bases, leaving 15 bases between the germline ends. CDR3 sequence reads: CASSFRQGMGETQYF. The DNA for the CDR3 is TGTGCCAGCAGTTTCCGGCAGGGGATGGGAGAGACCCAGTACTTC.

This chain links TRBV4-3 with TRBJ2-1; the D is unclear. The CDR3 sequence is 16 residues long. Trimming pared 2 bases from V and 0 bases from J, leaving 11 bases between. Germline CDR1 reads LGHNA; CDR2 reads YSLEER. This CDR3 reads CASSQRHAGSYNEQFF. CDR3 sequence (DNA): TGCGCCAGCAGCCAAAGACATGCAGGCTCCTACAATGAGCAGTTCTTC.

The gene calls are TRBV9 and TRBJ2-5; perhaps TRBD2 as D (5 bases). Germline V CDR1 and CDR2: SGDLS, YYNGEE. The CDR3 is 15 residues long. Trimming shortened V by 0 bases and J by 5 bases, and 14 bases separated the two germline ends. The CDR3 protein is CASSVDFSGFETQYF. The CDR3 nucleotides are TGTGCCAGCAGCGTAGATTTTTCGGGATTTGAGACCCAGTACTTC. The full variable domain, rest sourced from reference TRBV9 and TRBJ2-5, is DSGVTQTPKHLITATGQRVTLRCSPRSGDLSVYWYQQSLDQGLQFLIQYYNGEERAKGNILERFSAQQFPDLHSELNLSSLELGDSALYFCASSVDFSGFETQYFGPGTRLLVL.